This T cell receptor beta chain was captured in a study of blood T cell repertoires in COVID-19. Overall study: COVID-19 samples, acute and convalescent, were from the United States, Italy and Spain. T cells, B-cell-depleted T cells, or PBMCs supplied cDNA or gDNA.

The data were produced by immunoSEQ multiplex PCR, yet TCRdb's version contains in-frame clones alone and is incomplete. The sample shows 310,000 or so clones, approximately 88% of them seen only once. Participants' own reports of clinical history determined their cohort assignment. The germline V gene encodes CDR1 SEHNR and CDR2 FQNEAQ (reference sequence). V was clipped by 7 bases and J by 9 bases, with 16 bases between them. This CDR3 contains 13 residues. The sequenced sample consisted of PBMCs or T cells enriched from blood (not recorded which). The chain combines TRBV7-9 with TRBJ2-1; D unclear. The source of this sequence is a woman aged 18-35 years who had recovered from COVID-19. CDR3 nucleotide sequence: TGTGCCAGCACCCATCTCGCAACGGGTGAGCAGTTCTTC. Amino acids: CASTHLATGEQFF.